Listed here are 25 T cell receptor beta chains from one sample, sequenced in a study of early stage breast cancer tumors. Generated by immunoSEQ multiplex PCR, the TCRdb table keeps only in-frame clones and is missing some. The sample contains about 38,000 clones, 65% to 75% of which appear only once. Sequencing was done on a sample of blood. The source of these receptors is a person in their sixties with breast cancer.

The chain is built from TRBV6-5 and TRBJ2-3, with D perhaps matching TRBD2 (5 bases). The germline V and J ends were trimmed by 2 bases and 2 bases, with 14 bases remaining between them. The CDR3 sequence is 16 residues long. Germline V lookup: CDR1 MNHEY, CDR2 SVGAGI. The CDR3 DNA follows: TGTGCCAGCAGTTACAGCGCCAGCGGCCACACAGATACGCAGTATTTT. It is translated as CASSYSASGHTDTQYF.

The J gene is TRBJ1-1, the V gene TRBV5-1; perhaps TRBD1 as D (6 bases). In germline, CDR1 is SGHRS, CDR2 YFSETQ. V was trimmed by 0 bases and J by 4 bases, leaving 16 bases between them. The length of the CDR3 is 16 residues. This CDR3 is CASSLDRVRGSTEAFF. DNA of the CDR3: TGCGCCAGCAGCTTGGACAGGGTACGAGGGAGCACTGAAGCTTTCTTT.

V gene TRBV9 combines with J gene TRBJ1-6; D is unresolved. V lost 2 bases and J lost 6, with 18 bases in between. CDR1 SGDLS and CDR2 YYNGEE come from the germline V gene. This CDR3 has 17 amino acids. CDR3 sequence: CASSVSPLGGRNSPLHF. The CDR3 DNA reads TGTGCCAGCAGCGTGAGCCCCCTCGGAGGGCGTAATTCACCCCTCCACTTT.

The chain has TRBV7-2 and TRBJ1-5; TRBD1 matches 7 bases. The CDR3 loop spans 16 amino acids. V dropped 1 base and J dropped 3; count of bases not matched to a gene: 6. Germline V gene sequence: CDR1 SGHTA, CDR2 FQGNSA. CDR3 coding DNA: TGTGCCAGCAGCTTAGTACAGGGGACCATCAATCAGCCCCAGCATTTT. Translated: CASSLVQGTINQPQHF.

The rearrangement links TRBV19 to TRBJ1-1; 7 positions match TRBD1. The V and J ends lost 4 bases and 5 bases, in that order; junction bases with no gene match: 10. The CDR3 loop spans 15 amino acids. From germline, CDR1 is LNHDA and CDR2 SQIVND (reference sequence). The DNA of the CDR3 is TGTGCCAGTAGTACCCACAGGGGAGGTCGGACTGAAGCTTTCTTT. It codes for CASSTHRGGRTEAFF. The whole variable domain, filled in from reference TRBV19 and TRBJ1-1, reads DGGITQSPKYLFRKEGQNVTLSCEQNLNHDAMYWYRQDPGQGLRLIYYSQIVNDFQKGDIAEGYSVSREKKESFPLTVTSAQKNPTAFYLCASSTHRGGRTEAFFGQGTRLTVV.

This chain joins TRBV6-1 and TRBJ1-1; D is perhaps TRBD1 (6 bases). Germline lookup yields CDR1 MNHNS and CDR2 SASEGT. The CDR3 is 13 amino acids. Trimming cost V 4 bases and J 7 bases, with 13 bases left between them. CDR3 residues: CASSVGGRGEAFF. CDR3 nucleotide sequence: TGTGCCAGCAGTGTCGGTGGCAGGGGTGAAGCTTTCTTT.

This chain connects TRBV4-2 to TRBJ1-1; D remains unclear. CDR1 and CDR2 (germline): LGHNA, YNFKEQ. The CDR3 loop spans 16 amino acids. V dropped 0 bases and J dropped 5 bases, with 16 bases sitting between them. This CDR3 reads CASSQDRWTAGTEAFF. The CDR3 nucleotides are TGTGCCAGCAGCCAAGATCGGTGGACCGCTGGGACTGAAGCTTTCTTT.

Comment on this clone: The same CDR3 arises from other DNA sequences in this sample as well. The V and J genes are TRBV11-2 and TRBJ2-5, with 10 bases identical to TRBD1. J lost 5 bases, V lost 4 bases, and 1 base had no gene match. The germline gives CDR1 SGHAT, CDR2 FQNNGV. This CDR3 is 13 amino acids long. The CDR3 protein is CASSSDRGETQYF. The CDR3 region has the DNA TGTGCCAGCAGCTCGGACAGGGGGGAGACCCAGTACTTC.

The genes are TRBV5-5 and TRBJ1-2, with 10 bases fitting TRBD1. The CDR3 has 14 amino acids. From germline, CDR1 is SGHKS and CDR2 YYEKEE (reference sequence). After removal of 4 bases from V and 4 bases from J, the junction contained 4 bases not matched to a gene. The CDR3 loop reads CASSGTGAGYGYTF. DNA for the CDR3: TGTGCCAGCAGCGGGACAGGGGCGGGCTATGGCTACACCTTC.

The V call is TRBV23-1, the J call TRBJ2-4; D is unclear. TRBV23-1 is flagged as an ORF with uncertain function. The CDR3 covers 15 residues. Deletions cut 1 base from V and 11 bases from J, with 18 bases between. The CDR3 sequence is CASSQFSPLVAVQYF. The CDR3 DNA is TGCGCCAGCAGTCAATTCTCTCCCTTGGTCGCGGTTCAGTACTTC.

V gene TRBV6-1 combines with J gene TRBJ1-2, with 9 bases identical to TRBD1. Germline trimming cut 6 bases from V and 3 bases from J; bases unmatched to any gene: 5. CDR3 length: 14 amino acids. Germline V CDR1 and CDR2: MNHNS, SASEGT. For the CDR3, the DNA is TGTGCCAGCAGGAGACGACAGGGGGACTATGGCTACACCTTC. Translating it yields CASRRRQGDYGYTF.

This clone was observed a few times. V usage is TRBV28 and J usage is TRBJ1-2; tentative D call: TRBD1 (5 bases). In germline, CDR1 is MDHEN, CDR2 SYDVKM. V dropped 2 bases and J dropped 8 bases, with 12 bases sitting between them. This CDR3 has 13 residues. The CDR3 here is CASSLAGGRGYTF. The CDR3 coding sequence is TGTGCCAGCAGTTTAGCCGGGGGTCGGGGCTACACCTTC.

The V and J genes are TRBV6-1 and TRBJ2-7, with D tentatively TRBD2 (6 bases). Trimming took off 6 bases at V and 5 bases at J, with 14 bases between the two ends. Looked up from germline, CDR1 is MNHNS and CDR2 is SASEGT. This CDR3 has 13 amino acids. The CDR3 sequence is CASRLEGVNEQYF. The CDR3 DNA sequence: TGTGCCAGCAGATTGGAGGGAGTCAACGAGCAGTACTTC.

The chain links TRBV18 to TRBJ1-1; D may be TRBD1 (5 bases). The germline V gene has CDR1 KGHSH and CDR2 LQKENI. V was pared by 3 bases and J by 1 base, with 12 bases between. The CDR3 consists of 15 residues. The CDR3 DNA reads TGTGCCAGCTCACCCCTGGGGCAAACGAACACTGAAGCTTTCTTT. Amino acid sequence: CASSPLGQTNTEAFF. Complete variable domain (other parts from reference TRBV18 and TRBJ1-1): NAGVMQNPRHLVRRRGQEARLRCSPMKGHSHVYWYRQLPEEGLKFMVYLQKENIIDESGMPKERFSAEFPKEGPSILRIQQVVRGDSAAYFCASSPLGQTNTEAFFGQGTRLTVV.

The chain employs TRBV14 and TRBJ1-1; 7 nucleotides line up with TRBD1. Germline V gene data show CDR1 as SGHDN and CDR2 as FVKESK. This CDR3 has 16 amino acids. Germline trimming cut 0 bases from V and 1 base from J; bases unmatched to any gene: 5. The CDR3 bases are TGTGCCAGCAGCCAAGATGTGGCAGGGGGGAACACTGAAGCTTTCTTT. Residues: CASSQDVAGGNTEAFF.

The chain joins TRBV7-3 to TRBJ2-5, with a weak D call TRBD1 (6 bases). Germline-derived CDR1 and CDR2 are SGHTA and FQGTGA. The CDR3 length is 14 residues. V was pared by 8 bases and J by 1 base, with 14 bases between. The chain's CDR3 is CASARGAAQETQYF. CDR3 DNA sequence: TGTGCCAGCGCCAGGGGAGCGGCCCAAGAGACCCAGTACTTC.

The rearrangement uses TRBV18 and TRBJ2-2; 7 nucleotides line up with TRBD1. This CDR3 spans 17 amino acids. Per the germline V gene, CDR1 is KGHSH and CDR2 is LQKENI. V lost 2 bases and J lost 4; bases outside the gene matches: 10. The CDR3 loop reads CASSPYRQGLGTGELFF. CDR3 nucleotides: TGTGCCAGCTCACCATACCGACAGGGTTTGGGCACCGGGGAGCTGTTTTTT.

V gene TRBV6-6 combines with J gene TRBJ2-3; either TRBD1 or TRBD2 may fit D (5 bases each). The CDR3 covers 16 residues. In germline, CDR1 is MNHNY, CDR2 SVGAGI (reference sequence). Trimming left V 0 bases short and J 0 bases short, with 10 bases between. CDR3 in DNA: TGTGCCAGCAGTTACTCGGTGGGGACCAGCACAGATACGCAGTATTTT. Translated, it gives CASSYSVGTSTDTQYF.

The V call is TRBV15, the J call TRBJ1-1; a weak D match, TRBD1 (6 bases). V was trimmed by 0 bases and J by 2 bases, leaving 10 bases between them. This CDR3 is built from 15 residues. Germline CDR1 is LNHNV and CDR2 is YYDKDF (reference sequence). This CDR3 is CATSREQQGNTEAFF. In nucleotides, the CDR3 is TGTGCCACCAGCAGAGAACAACAGGGCAACACTGAAGCTTTCTTT.

This sequence joins TRBV5-1 and TRBJ2-1; a weak D match, TRBD1 (5 bases). CDR1 is SGHRS, CDR2 YFSETQ, per germline. V was clipped by 4 bases and J by 6 bases, with 17 bases between them. The CDR3 totals 15 residues. CDR3 region: CASSLQGPRINEQFF. The CDR3 nucleotides read TGCGCCAGCAGCCTTCAGGGCCCTAGGATCAATGAGCAGTTCTTC.

The rearrangement joins TRBV28 to TRBJ2-7; tentative D call: TRBD1 (6 bases). CDR1 and CDR2 from the germline V gene are MDHEN and SYDVKM. Between the trimmed V and J ends, which lost 2 bases and 4 bases, there was a span of 15 bases. The CDR3 runs to 15 residues. This CDR3 is CASSLHPGTKYEQYF. The CDR3 coding sequence is TGTGCCAGCAGTTTACACCCTGGGACAAAATACGAGCAGTACTTC.

This chain links TRBV5-1 with TRBJ2-5; perhaps TRBD2 as D (5 bases). This CDR3 has 14 amino acids. V was pared by 3 bases and J by 0 bases, with 9 bases between. Germline CDR1 SGHRS, CDR2 YFSETQ. CDR3 DNA sequence: TGCGCCAGCAGCTCGGGCGGGTACCAAGAGACCCAGTACTTC. Its protein is CASSSGGYQETQYF.

This clone was observed once. This sequence joins TRBV2 and TRBJ1-4, with D perhaps matching TRBD1 (6 bases). The CDR3 is 15 amino acids. The germline V and J ends were trimmed by 4 bases and 4 bases, with 13 bases remaining between them. The germline CDR1 and CDR2 sequences are SNHLY and FYNNEI. This CDR3 is CASSAPGDYNEKLFF. CDR3 nucleotides: TGTGCCAGCAGTGCCCCAGGGGACTATAATGAAAAACTGTTTTTT.

This clone was detected once. The V and J genes are TRBV5-1 and TRBJ1-2; D uncertain. V dropped 0 bases and J dropped 12 bases, with 15 bases sitting between them. The CDR3 is 13 amino acids. From germline, CDR1 is SGHRS and CDR2 YFSETQ. The CDR3 DNA reads as TGCGCCAGCAGCTTGGATGGCGGAATGCACAACACCTTC. This sequence encodes CASSLDGGMHNTF.

In this sample, this clone turned up a few times. The chain joins TRBV10-3 to TRBJ1-2; possible D gene TRBD1, 5 bases. CDR1 is ENHRY and CDR2 is SYGVKD in the germline V gene. The CDR3 runs to 13 residues. Between the trimmed V and J ends, which lost 4 bases and 5 bases, there was a span of 11 bases. CDR3 residues: CAISVAGRYGYTF. In DNA, the CDR3 is TGTGCCATCAGTGTCGCAGGGAGGTATGGCTACACCTTC.